These T cell receptor beta chains were read from a single sample in a study of T cells in Graves' hyperthyroidism and ophthalmopathy. Each CDR3 protein is one row after TCRdb ran MiXCR on the multiplex PCR reads. Seen here are 650,000 to 850,000 distinct CDR3 sequences, roughly 20% observed once, and the top ten hold around 15%. Sequenced material: blood. The receptor source for this set is a woman aged 45-60 years with Graves' hyperthyroidism that later progressed to Graves' ophthalmopathy. CDR3s include the opening cysteine and the closing phenylalanine or tryptophan. The D gene is left open where the match is weak. For some rows the clone size is stated as once, few or many, or as a class when expanded; others skip it.

abundance: many; j_gene: TRBJ1-4; d_gene: TRBD1; v_gene: TRBV27; CDR3nt: TGTGCCAGCAGTTTATTGACAGGGCGCAATGAAAAACTGTTTTTT; CDR3aa: CASSLLTGRNEKLFF
abundance: .; j_gene: TRBJ1-1; d_gene: TRBD1; v_gene: TRBV24-1; CDR3nt: TGTGCCACCAGGGAGACAGGGAGAACTGAAGCTTTCTTT; CDR3aa: CATRETGRTEAFF
abundance: many; j_gene: TRBJ1-1; d_gene: .; v_gene: TRBV6-1; CDR3nt: TGTGCCAGCAAAGAGGGGGGGGCTGAAGCTTTCTTT; CDR3aa: CASKEGGAEAFF
abundance: many; j_gene: TRBJ1-5; d_gene: .; v_gene: TRBV3-1; CDR3nt: TGTGCCAGCAGCCACTCGAGTCTGGGGTTTGGAGGTCAGCCCCAGCATTTT; CDR3aa: CASSHSSLGFGGQPQHF
abundance: few; j_gene: TRBJ1-2; d_gene: .; v_gene: TRBV7-9; CDR3nt: TGTGCCAGCAGCTTAGCGCTGGGGACTGGTGGCTACACCTTC; CDR3aa: CASSLALGTGGYTF
abundance: .; j_gene: TRBJ2-3; d_gene: TRBD2; v_gene: TRBV15; CDR3nt: TGTGCCACCAGCACCCCAGCGGGGGGACGCACAGATACGCAGTATTTT; CDR3aa: CATSTPAGGRTDTQYF
abundance: many; j_gene: TRBJ2-5; d_gene: .; v_gene: TRBV6-1; CDR3nt: TGTGCCAGCAGTGAAGAGCGGCGACAGATCCCTGTTCGTACCCAGTACTTC; CDR3aa: CASSEERRQIPVRTQYF
abundance: .; j_gene: TRBJ2-2; d_gene: TRBD1; v_gene: TRBV19; CDR3nt: TGTGCCAGTAGTGTGGGACAGAAAACCGGGGAGCTGTTTTTT; CDR3aa: CASSVGQKTGELFF
abundance: many; j_gene: TRBJ2-5; d_gene: TRBD2; v_gene: TRBV3-1; CDR3nt: TGTGCCAGCAGCCAAGGTTTCGGGGGGGCCAGAGAGACCCAGTACTTC; CDR3aa: CASSQGFGGARETQYF
abundance: .; j_gene: TRBJ2-3; d_gene: TRBD2; v_gene: TRBV20-1; CDR3nt: TGCAGTGCCATCGCCGCTAGCGGGGGGGCCTGGGGCACAGATACGCAGTATTTT; CDR3aa: CSAIAASGGAWGTDTQYF
abundance: few; j_gene: TRBJ2-5; d_gene: .; v_gene: TRBV29-1; CDR3nt: TGCAGCGTTGGCTACCAAGAGACCCAGTACTTC; CDR3aa: CSVGYQETQYF
abundance: .; j_gene: TRBJ1-2; d_gene: .; v_gene: TRBV6-1; CDR3nt: TGTGCCAGCAGTGAAAGGGAGTTTACCTATGGCTACACCTTC; CDR3aa: CASSEREFTYGYTF
abundance: .; j_gene: TRBJ1-4; d_gene: .; v_gene: TRBV27; CDR3nt: TGTGCCAGCGGAGGAGGAAAGGGCTATGAAAAACTGTTTTTT; CDR3aa: CASGGGKGYEKLFF
abundance: many; j_gene: TRBJ2-1; d_gene: TRBD1; v_gene: TRBV3-1; CDR3nt: TGTGCCAGCAGCCAAGCCGGGACAGGGTGGAGCAATGAGCAGTTCTTC; CDR3aa: CASSQAGTGWSNEQFF
abundance: many; j_gene: TRBJ2-7; d_gene: TRBD2; v_gene: TRBV7-9; CDR3nt: TGTGCCAGCAGCTTTCTTACTAGCGGGGGTAACTACGAGCAGTACTTC; CDR3aa: CASSFLTSGGNYEQYF
abundance: .; j_gene: TRBJ2-5; d_gene: .; v_gene: TRBV19; CDR3nt: TGTGCCAGTAGTATAGGGGCAATGAGGGGGGAGACCCAGTACTTC; CDR3aa: CASSIGAMRGETQYF
abundance: many; j_gene: TRBJ1-1; d_gene: .; v_gene: TRBV12-3/TRBV12-4; CDR3nt: TGTGCCAGCAGGGACCTCCCTCCGAACACTGAAGCTTTCTTT; CDR3aa: CASRDLPPNTEAFF
abundance: few; j_gene: TRBJ2-1; d_gene: .; v_gene: TRBV13; CDR3nt: TGTGCCAGCAGCCCTCCGGAGATCCTGTTTTCTGAGCAGTTCTTC; CDR3aa: CASSPPEILFSEQFF
abundance: many; j_gene: TRBJ2-1; d_gene: .; v_gene: TRBV6-1; CDR3nt: TGTGCCAGCGTTCAAGGGAGGAGCTCCTACAATGAGCAGTTCTTC; CDR3aa: CASVQGRSSYNEQFF
abundance: .; j_gene: TRBJ2-2; d_gene: TRBD1; v_gene: TRBV29-1; CDR3nt: TGCAGCGTATGGGACAGTCCCGGGGAGCTGTTTTTT; CDR3aa: CSVWDSPGELFF
abundance: .; j_gene: TRBJ1-1; d_gene: .; v_gene: TRBV18; CDR3nt: TGTGCCAGCTCACCACAGGCGGGGACGACTAGGAACACTGAAGCTTTCTTT; CDR3aa: CASSPQAGTTRNTEAFF
abundance: .; j_gene: TRBJ1-1; d_gene: .; v_gene: TRBV12-5; CDR3nt: TGTGCTAGTGGTTTGGTAATGGGGACGAACACTGAAGCTTTCTTT; CDR3aa: CASGLVMGTNTEAFF
abundance: .; j_gene: TRBJ2-2; d_gene: .; v_gene: TRBV6-2/TRBV6-3; CDR3nt: TGTGCCAGCAGTTACTCGCCCGGGGAGGTCGGGGAGCTGTTTTTT; CDR3aa: CASSYSPGEVGELFF
abundance: many; j_gene: TRBJ1-2; d_gene: .; v_gene: TRBV3-1; CDR3nt: TGTGCCAGCAGCCAAATCTCGGACAATGGCTACACCTTC; CDR3aa: CASSQISDNGYTF
abundance: many; j_gene: TRBJ1-5; d_gene: .; v_gene: TRBV18; CDR3nt: TGTGCCAGCTCCCTTAGACAGAACAATCAGCCCCAGCATTTT; CDR3aa: CASSLRQNNQPQHF
abundance: .; j_gene: TRBJ2-7; d_gene: .; v_gene: TRBV15; CDR3nt: TGTGCCACCAACAGAGATTCGGGGGTTAGCTCCTACGAGCAGTACTTC; CDR3aa: CATNRDSGVSSYEQYF
abundance: many; j_gene: TRBJ1-4; d_gene: TRBD1; v_gene: TRBV18; CDR3nt: TGTGCCAGCTCCCTCGGGACAGGGGCAACTAATGAAAAACTGTTTTTT; CDR3aa: CASSLGTGATNEKLFF
abundance: .; j_gene: TRBJ1-2; d_gene: .; v_gene: TRBV9; CDR3nt: TGTGCCAGCAGCCCACGGGGGTCAGGGAACTATGGCTACACCTTC; CDR3aa: CASSPRGSGNYGYTF
abundance: .; j_gene: TRBJ2-1; d_gene: TRBD1; v_gene: TRBV19; CDR3nt: TGTGCCAGTAGTAACAGGGGGGATCAGGGCAATGAGCAGTTCTTC; CDR3aa: CASSNRGDQGNEQFF
abundance: few; j_gene: TRBJ2-3; d_gene: .; v_gene: TRBV3-1; CDR3nt: TGTGCCAGCAGCCAAGATCTGAGGACCTCCTGGGCTGATACGCAGTATTTT; CDR3aa: CASSQDLRTSWADTQYF
abundance: many; j_gene: TRBJ2-2; d_gene: .; v_gene: TRBV3-1; CDR3nt: TGTGCCAGCAGCCAACACCAGCGGAACACCGGGGAGCTGTTTTTT; CDR3aa: CASSQHQRNTGELFF
abundance: .; j_gene: TRBJ1-5; d_gene: TRBD1; v_gene: TRBV19; CDR3nt: TGTGCCAGTAAAGGGGCAGGGGGCTTGCGCAATCAGCCCCAGCATTTT; CDR3aa: CASKGAGGLRNQPQHF
abundance: .; j_gene: TRBJ1-3; d_gene: .; v_gene: TRBV7-6; CDR3nt: TGTGCCAGCAGCCAAAGACTGGGCCGCGGAGGCACCATATATTTT; CDR3aa: CASSQRLGRGGTIYF
abundance: .; j_gene: TRBJ1-3; d_gene: .; v_gene: TRBV3-1; CDR3nt: TGTGCCAGCAGCCAGGGGAACGGAAACACCATATATTTT; CDR3aa: CASSQGNGNTIYF
abundance: .; j_gene: TRBJ2-7; d_gene: .; v_gene: TRBV6-1; CDR3nt: TGTGCCAGCAGTTCCCCCCCCCAGAGCTCCTACGAGCAGTACTTC; CDR3aa: CASSSPPQSSYEQYF
abundance: many; j_gene: TRBJ2-3; d_gene: .; v_gene: TRBV5-1; CDR3nt: TGCGCCAGCAGCTTGCACGGTTTCAGCACAGATACGCAGTATTTT; CDR3aa: CASSLHGFSTDTQYF
abundance: many; j_gene: TRBJ2-5; d_gene: TRBD2; v_gene: TRBV12-3/TRBV12-4; CDR3nt: TGTGCCAGCAGCTTAGCGGGGGGGCAAGGGACCCAGTACTTC; CDR3aa: CASSLAGGQGTQYF
abundance: many; j_gene: TRBJ1-6; d_gene: .; v_gene: TRBV11-2; CDR3nt: TGTGCCAGCAGCTTCGGGGGGGCTAATTCACCCCTCCACTTT; CDR3aa: CASSFGGANSPLHF
abundance: .; j_gene: TRBJ1-1; d_gene: TRBD1; v_gene: TRBV19; CDR3nt: TGTGCCAGTAACAGGGGGCTGCTCAACACTGAAGCTTTCTTT; CDR3aa: CASNRGLLNTEAFF
abundance: .; j_gene: TRBJ1-4; d_gene: TRBD1; v_gene: TRBV28; CDR3nt: TGTGCCAGCAGTTACAGACAGGGGGAAGGAGTTGAAAAACTGTTTTTT; CDR3aa: CASSYRQGEGVEKLFF
abundance: many; j_gene: TRBJ2-3; d_gene: .; v_gene: TRBV2; CDR3nt: TGTGCCAGCAGAGACGGACCAGATACGCAGTATTTT; CDR3aa: CASRDGPDTQYF
abundance: few; j_gene: TRBJ1-1; d_gene: .; v_gene: TRBV7-8; CDR3nt: TGTGCCAGCAGACTCACCCGCAGCGGGACAATGAACACTGAAGCTTTCTTT; CDR3aa: CASRLTRSGTMNTEAFF
abundance: many; j_gene: TRBJ2-1; d_gene: TRBD1; v_gene: TRBV5-1; CDR3nt: TGCGCCAGCAGCTTCCGGGACAGGGCTTACAATGAGCAGTTCTTC; CDR3aa: CASSFRDRAYNEQFF
abundance: .; j_gene: TRBJ2-7; d_gene: .; v_gene: TRBV2; CDR3nt: TGTACCAGCAGTGAATATGGAGATGAGCAGTACTTC; CDR3aa: CTSSEYGDEQYF
abundance: few; j_gene: TRBJ2-3; d_gene: TRBD2; v_gene: TRBV27; CDR3nt: TGTGCCAGCAGTTTAGTAGGAGGCGGGGGGGCCTTAGATACGCAGTATTTT; CDR3aa: CASSLVGGGGALDTQYF
abundance: .; j_gene: TRBJ1-2; d_gene: .; v_gene: TRBV9; CDR3nt: TGTGCCAGCAATTTAGAAGCTACAGGCGAAAACTATGGCTACACCTTC; CDR3aa: CASNLEATGENYGYTF
abundance: many; j_gene: TRBJ1-4; d_gene: .; v_gene: TRBV18; CDR3nt: TGTGCCAGCTCACTTGGACGCGGCGAGGAAAAACTGTTTTTT; CDR3aa: CASSLGRGEEKLFF
abundance: many; j_gene: TRBJ1-1; d_gene: .; v_gene: TRBV4-2; CDR3nt: TGTGCCAGCAGCCAAGACGGCGGTGAAGCTTTCTTT; CDR3aa: CASSQDGGEAFF
abundance: few; j_gene: TRBJ2-1; d_gene: TRBD1; v_gene: TRBV6-1; CDR3nt: TGTGCCAGCAAAGGGACAGCCTACAATGAGCAGTTCTTC; CDR3aa: CASKGTAYNEQFF
abundance: few; j_gene: TRBJ2-1; d_gene: TRBD2; v_gene: TRBV20-1; CDR3nt: TGCAGTGCTACCAGGACTAGCGGGGGAAACAATGAGCAGTTCTTC; CDR3aa: CSATRTSGGNNEQFF
abundance: few; j_gene: TRBJ1-5; d_gene: TRBD1; v_gene: TRBV6-1; CDR3nt: TGTGCCAGCACCTCGACAGGGGACAGCAATCAGCCCCAGCATTTT; CDR3aa: CASTSTGDSNQPQHF